Each of the 7 T cell receptor beta chains below was sequenced from the same sample in a study of tissue T cells after allogeneic stem cell transplantation. Generated by immunoSEQ multiplex PCR, the TCRdb table keeps only in-frame clones and is missing some. Of a few thousand clones listed, approximately 64% are singletons. What was sequenced was gut tissue. The receptors were gathered from a female BALB/c mouse in good health. MHC haplotype of the strain: H2-d.

A remark on this clone: Genes and germline are mouse. The read ends 1 residue before the CDR3 terminus; that terminus is restored from the germline J gene. The J gene is TRBJ2-7, the V gene TRBV13-1; 11 positions match TRBD2. The J segment lost 4 bases and the V segment lost 3 bases, leaving 3 bases of the junction unmatched. Germline CDR1 and CDR2: NSHNY and SYGAGN. The CDR3 sequence is 14 residues long. CDR3 DNA (partial): TGTGCCAGCAGTGCGGGACTGGGGGAGTATGAACAGTAC. It translates to CASSAGLGEYEQY. The whole CDR3 protein reads CASSAGLGEYEQYF.

Regarding this clone: Here the gene names and germline are mouse. CDR3 residues: CASGDRQGYEQYF. The sequenced part of the CDR3 DNA is TGTGCCAGCGGTGATCGACAGGGGTATGAACAGTAC. This chain links TRBV13-2 with TRBJ2-7, with TRBD1 matching 8 bases. The DNA ends 1 residue before the CDR3 does, and the rest of the CDR3 is filled in from the germline J gene. This CDR3 has 13 residues. Germline CDR1 NNHNN, CDR2 SYGAGS (reference sequence). V lost 1 base to trimming and J lost 4 bases; unmatched junction nucleotides: 1.

The sample holds one count of this clone. Gene names are the mouse ones. Read coverage stops 1 residue before the CDR3 terminus; the germline J gene supplies the remainder. The chain is built from TRBV13-1 and TRBJ2-5, with TRBD2 matching over 9 bases. Germline CDR1 reads NSHNY; CDR2 reads SYGAGN. With V trimmed by 2 bases and J by 7 bases, 5 bases remained unmatched. The CDR3 covers 14 residues. This CDR3 reads CASSETGGRNTQYF. CDR3 DNA, as far as it was read: TGTGCCAGCAGTGAGACTGGGGGACGGAACACCCAGTAC.

Details on this clone: Genes and germline are mouse. The read halts 1 residue ahead of the CDR3 end, with the missing end drawn from the germline J gene. The chain combines TRBV13-3 with TRBJ1-3; D unresolved. V was pared by 0 bases and J by 0 bases, with 7 bases between. From germline, CDR1 is NNHDY and CDR2 SYVADS. CDR3 length: 15 residues. The CDR3 loop reads CASSDGGTSGNTLYF. Incomplete CDR3 DNA: TGTGCCAGCAGTGATGGTGGCACTTCTGGAAATACGCTCTAT. The full variable domain, its missing parts supplied by reference TRBV13-3 and TRBJ1-3, is EAAVTQSPRSKVAVTGGKVTLSCHQTNNHDYMYWYRQDTGHGLRLIHYSYVADSTEKGDIPDGYKASRPSQENFSLILELASLSQTAVYFCASSDGGTSGNTLYFGEGSRLIVV.

Concerning this clone: Any gene name here is a mouse gene name. The read halts 1 residue ahead of the CDR3 end, with the missing end drawn from the germline J gene. The chain links TRBV19 to TRBJ1-3, with D possibly being TRBD1 (6 bases). The V and J ends lost 5 bases and 0 bases respectively, with 9 bases between them. Germline values: CDR1 FNHDT, CDR2 SITEND (reference sequence). The CDR3 spans 14 residues. The CDR3 here is CASRDRPSGNTLYF. Incomplete CDR3 DNA: TGTGCCAGCAGGGACAGACCTTCTGGAAATACGCTCTAT.

Details on this clone: Sequence at one end of the junction differs from germline and may be a read error. Germline and genes here are mouse. The CDR3 end is not reached by the read, which stops 1 residue before it; the germline J gene fills it in. This chain uses TRBV19 with TRBJ2-7; D remains unclear. In germline, CDR1 is FNHDT, CDR2 SITEND (reference sequence). This CDR3 comprises 10 residues. CDR3 protein: CASSIGEQYF. The covered CDR3 bases are TGTGCCAGCAGCATAGGGGAACAGTAC.

Comments on this clone: Genes and germline come from the mouse. The read gets to within 1 residue of the CDR3 end, and the germline J gene fills in the rest. The chain recombines TRBV2 with TRBJ2-5, with 9 positions matching TRBD2. V was clipped by 3 bases and J by 0 bases; unmatched bases: 1. The CDR3 runs to 15 residues. CDR1 LGHNA and CDR2 YSYQKL come from the germline V gene. Incomplete CDR3 DNA: TGTGCCAGCAGCCAGACTGGGGGTAACCAAGACACCCAGTAC. Translated, it gives CASSQTGGNQDTQY. The full-length CDR3 reads as CASSQTGGNQDTQYF.